This T cell receptor (beta chain) was retrieved from a study of shared clonotypes between healthy human individuals. The study, taken as a whole, reports: Deeper or shallower sequencing was expected to change how clonotypes are shared among donors. Despite large depth, rarefaction showed incomplete sorted-subset sequencing.

The germline V gene has CDR1 SGHDN and CDR2 FVKESK. This CDR3 is built from 15 residues. V was shortened by 4 bases and J by 4 bases, with 16 bases between the two germline ends. The sample holds one count of this clone. Its matching antigen is unknown. The input for sorted-subset replicate PCRs was around 210 ng DNA, about 30,000 T cell genomes. Data came from immunoSEQ multiplex PCR; TCRdb stores just in-frame clones and leaves some out. The repertoire includes approximately 840,000 clones, approximately 96% of them detected once, and less than 0.3% sits in the top ten. CD45RO-negative cells were positively selected for CCR7, leaving out terminally differentiated effector memory CD45RA+ cells.

The source is a man under 40 in good health. The source material was naive CD8+ T cells sorted from blood. V and J are TRBV14 and TRBJ2-5; possible D gene TRBD1, 5 bases. The CDR3 DNA sequence: TGTGCCAGCAGCCCGACTTGGGGCCTGGGAGAGACCCAGTACTTC. It is translated as CASSPTWGLGETQYF.